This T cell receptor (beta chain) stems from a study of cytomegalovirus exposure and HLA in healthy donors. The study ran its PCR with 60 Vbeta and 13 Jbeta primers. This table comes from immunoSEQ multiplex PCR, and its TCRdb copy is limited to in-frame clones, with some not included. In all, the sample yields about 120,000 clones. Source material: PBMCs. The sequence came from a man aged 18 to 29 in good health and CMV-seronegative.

CDR3 sequence reads: CASNLEGRGYQETQYF. In DNA, the CDR3 is TGTGCCAGCAACCTAGAGGGCAGGGGGTACCAAGAGACCCAGTACTTC. This sequence joins TRBV9 and TRBJ2-5; 7 bases fit TRBD1. CDR1 and CDR2 (germline): SGDLS, YYNGEE. The CDR3 length is 16 residues. V dropped 6 bases and J dropped 0; count of bases not matched to a gene: 11.